Below, 28 T cell receptor beta chains from the same sample are listed, as sequenced in a study of blood T cells in healthy people across ages. Primed by a sample-barcoded 5' primer and a J-beta primer mix, a second PCR proceeded for 7 to 11 cycles. TCRdb reprocessed the 5' RACE reads with MiXCR, giving one entry per CDR3 protein. Here the sample spans around 1,100,000 distinct CDR3 sequences, 30% to 40% being singletons. The material sequenced was blood. The source of these receptors is a young man in good health.

The chain combines TRBV7-2 with TRBJ2-7; the D is unclear. The V end lost 1 base, the J end lost 3 bases, and 13 bases lay between the germline ends. This CDR3 contains 15 residues. From germline, CDR1 is SGHTA and CDR2 FQGNSA. CDR3 nucleotides: TGTGCCAGCAGCTTAGAAAGGTCCCACAGCTACGAGCAGTACTTC. Amino acid sequence: CASSLERSHSYEQYF.

The rearrangement joins TRBV4-2 to TRBJ1-2; no clear D. Trimming left V 0 bases short and J 4 bases short, with 15 bases between. CDR3 length: 16 amino acids. The V gene's germline CDR1 is LGHNA and CDR2 YNFKEQ. CDR3 nucleotides: TGTGCCAGCAGCCAAGAGGAGGGTCCACGTTTCTATGGCTACACCTTC. It translates to CASSQEEGPRFYGYTF.

In regard to this clonotype: One junction end disagrees with the germline gene, perhaps due to a read error. The chain couples TRBV6-5 to TRBJ2-1; D is perhaps TRBD1 (7 bases). Germline-derived CDR1 and CDR2 are MNHEY and SVGAGI. CDR3 length equals 14 residues. The CDR3 nucleotides are TGTGCCAGCAGCTCCAGGGGGGATAACAATGCGCAGTTCTTC. Amino acids: CASSSRGDNNAQFF.

This chain connects TRBV20-1 to TRBJ1-1; D unclear. The V and J ends lost 6 bases and 0 bases respectively, with 8 bases between them. Germline V gives CDR1 DFQATT, CDR2 SNEGSKA (reference sequence). The CDR3 has 12 residues. The CDR3: CSAPDLNTEAFF. The CDR3 DNA reads as TGCAGTGCCCCGGACTTGAACACTGAAGCTTTCTTT.

This clonotype showed up just a few times. The genes are TRBV7-9 and TRBJ1-1; 7 bases fit TRBD1. The CDR3 spans 14 residues. V lost 2 bases, J lost 4 bases, and 4 bases stayed unmatched. Germline values: CDR1 SEHNR, CDR2 FQNEAQ (reference sequence). CDR3 nucleotide sequence: TGTGCCAGCAGCTTATCGTCAGGGGGCACTGAAGCTTTCTTT. Translating it yields CASSLSSGGTEAFF.

The chain carries TRBV27 and TRBJ1-6; the D is unclear. In germline, CDR1 is MNHEY, CDR2 SMNVEV (reference sequence). The length of the CDR3 is 15 residues. Trimming cost V 4 bases and J 5 bases, with 12 bases left between them. CDR3 in DNA: TGTGCCAGCAGTTCCAACAGCGCCAATAATTCACCCCTCCACTTT. Protein product: CASSSNSANNSPLHF.

The chain uses TRBV5-1 and TRBJ2-7; D might be TRBD1 or TRBD2, each matching 5 bases. CDR1 SGHRS and CDR2 YFSETQ come from the germline V gene. The V end was cut by 4 bases, the J end by 7 bases, with 24 bases between. This CDR3 is built from 16 residues. In DNA form, the CDR3 reads TGCGCCAGCAGCCTCTACGCAGGGACCTTCTACAATGAGCAGTACTTC. Its translation is CASSLYAGTFYNEQYF.

In its sample, this clonotype was seen a few times. V gene TRBV20-1 combines with J gene TRBJ1-5; D unresolved. This CDR3 has 15 amino acids. Trimming cost V 4 bases and J 2 bases, with 15 bases left between them. CDR1 is DFQATT and CDR2 is SNEGSKA in the germline V gene (reference sequence). The CDR3 loop reads CSATVGTNRNQPQHF. The CDR3 DNA follows: TGCAGTGCTACCGTGGGAACGAATCGCAATCAGCCCCAGCATTTT.

This clonotype was found a few times. The chain employs TRBV20-1 and TRBJ1-5; D might be TRBD1 (5 bases). The germline CDR1 and CDR2 sequences are DFQATT and SNEGSKA (reference sequence). The V gene lost 3 bases and the J gene lost 0 bases, with 12 bases spanning the gap. The CDR3 is 15 residues long. CDR3 loop: CSASSGLLSNQPQHF. The CDR3 DNA is TGCAGTGCTAGTTCGGGACTACTTAGCAATCAGCCCCAGCATTTT.

The V and J genes are TRBV20-1 and TRBJ1-4; D remains ambiguous. CDR1 DFQATT and CDR2 SNEGSKA come from the germline V gene (reference sequence). V shed 2 bases and J shed 4 bases, with 17 bases lying between them. This CDR3 spans 16 amino acids. CDR3 DNA: TGCAGTGCTAGAACGGGCCAGGTCCCTGATAATGAAAAACTGTTTTTT. Protein product: CSARTGQVPDNEKLFF.

The chain carries TRBV11-2 and TRBJ2-3; tentatively, D is TRBD2 (5 bases). This CDR3 has 14 amino acids. V lost 1 base and J 11 bases, leaving 16 bases between the germline ends. Looked up from germline, CDR1 is SGHAT and CDR2 is FQNNGV. Here the CDR3 reads CASSLVLRGEEQYF. The CDR3 nucleotides read TGTGCCAGCAGCTTAGTGCTCCGGGGTGAGGAGCAGTATTTT.

The V call is TRBV27, the J call TRBJ2-1, with 8 bases matching TRBD2. The CDR3 is 15 amino acids. Germline V lookup: CDR1 MNHEY, CDR2 SMNVEV (reference sequence). The V gene end was trimmed by 8 bases and the J gene end by 0 bases; junction bases not matched to a gene: 6. The CDR3 is CASAPSGGSYNEQFF. The CDR3 DNA reads as TGTGCCAGCGCACCCAGCGGGGGCTCCTACAATGAGCAGTTCTTC.

This clonotype was observed a handful of times. The CDR3 DNA is TGCAGCGTTGAAATGGGGGGGGGACAGAAGAAAAACATTCAGTACTTC. The encoded protein is CSVEMGGGQKKNIQYF. The chain recombines TRBV29-1 with TRBJ2-4; tentatively, D is TRBD1 or TRBD2 (7 bases each). The germline CDR1 and CDR2 sequences are SQVTM and ANQGSEA. With 2 bases removed from V and 4 bases from J, the gap between germline ends came to 18 bases. This CDR3 has 16 residues.

V usage is TRBV12-3 or TRBV12-4 and J usage is TRBJ2-3, with a possible D match to TRBD2 (6 bases). The CDR3 extends over 18 amino acids. The V end lost 0 bases, the J end lost 1 base, and 17 bases lay between the germline ends. CDR3 residues: CASSLATSRDVGTDTQYF. The DNA of the CDR3 is TGTGCCAGCAGTTTAGCAACTAGCCGTGACGTGGGCACAGATACGCAGTATTTT.

CDR3 nucleotide sequence: TGCAGTGCTAGACTCGGGGGCCGATACAATGAGCAGTACTTC. It is translated as CSARLGGRYNEQYF. The chain has TRBV20-1 and TRBJ2-7; tentatively, D is TRBD1 or TRBD2 (6 bases each). V was pared by 2 bases and J by 7 bases, with 18 bases between. Germline-derived CDR1 and CDR2 are DFQATT and SNEGSKA (reference sequence). The CDR3 covers 14 residues.

The sample holds a few counts of this clonotype. The chain links TRBV9 to TRBJ1-6; no clear D. V was shortened by 0 bases and J by 8 bases, with 6 bases between the two germline ends. Germline-derived CDR1 and CDR2 are SGDLS and YYNGEE. The CDR3 totals 13 residues. This chain's CDR3 is CASSVEADSPLHF. CDR3 DNA: TGTGCCAGCAGCGTAGAGGCGGATTCACCCCTCCACTTT. The full variable domain, with the rest looked up from reference TRBV9 and TRBJ1-6, is DSGVTQTPKHLITATGQRVTLRCSPRSGDLSVYWYQQSLDQGLQFLIQYYNGEERAKGNILERFSAQQFPDLHSELNLSSLELGDSALYFCASSVEADSPLHFGNGTRLTVT.

V and J are TRBV29-1 and TRBJ1-1; TRBD1 aligns across 11 bases. This CDR3 comprises 14 residues. Germline trimming cut 6 bases from V and 7 bases from J; bases unmatched to any gene: 10. The germline gives CDR1 SQVTM, CDR2 ANQGSEA. The CDR3 sequence: CSVNPGQGEVEAFF. CDR3 in DNA: TGCAGCGTGAATCCGGGACAGGGGGAGGTTGAAGCTTTCTTT.

The chain recombines TRBV24-1 with TRBJ2-3; 12 bases line up with TRBD2. Per the germline V gene, CDR1 is KGHDR and CDR2 is SFDVKD. The CDR3 spans 17 residues. V lost 4 bases to trimming and J lost 1 base; unmatched junction nucleotides: 5. CDR3 DNA: TGTGCCACCAGTGACTCCAGACTAGCGGGGGGCACAGATACGCAGTATTTT. Protein sequence: CATSDSRLAGGTDTQYF.

This clonotype was recorded at least ten times. The chain carries TRBV6-4 and TRBJ2-1; D might be TRBD2 (5 bases). V was trimmed by 0 bases and J by 5 bases, leaving 5 bases between them. The CDR3 loop spans 13 amino acids. Germline V gene lookup returns CDR1 MRHNA and CDR2 SNTAGT. In DNA, the CDR3 is TGTGCCAGCAGTGACTCTAGCGACAATGAGCAGTTCTTC. Its translation: CASSDSSDNEQFF.

The chain carries TRBV6-2 or TRBV6-3 and TRBJ1-6; no clear D. Trimming cost V 2 bases and J 9 bases, with 11 bases left between them. Per germline, CDR1 MNHEY and CDR2 SVGEGT. The CDR3 covers 14 residues. This chain's CDR3 is CASSYTDPSSPLHF. CDR3 DNA sequence: TGTGCCAGCAGTTACACGGACCCAAGTTCACCCCTCCACTTT.

This clonotype was seen a few times. The genes are TRBV6-2 or TRBV6-3 and TRBJ1-2; 7 bases map to TRBD1. CDR3 length: 18 amino acids. V dropped 0 bases and J dropped 4; count of bases not matched to a gene: 14. Germline CDR1 is MNHEY and CDR2 is SVGEGT. The chain's CDR3 is CASSYSTATGRGGYGYTF. CDR3 sequence (DNA): TGTGCCAGCAGTTACTCGACCGCGACAGGGCGAGGTGGCTATGGCTACACCTTC.

The sample holds a few counts of this clonotype. The rearrangement joins TRBV20-1 to TRBJ1-1; D is unresolved. Germline CDR1 and CDR2: DFQATT and SNEGSKA (reference sequence). The CDR3 runs to 12 residues. V lost 8 bases and J lost 4, with 14 bases in between. CDR3 region: CSLPPTGTEAFF. The DNA of the CDR3 is TGCAGTCTCCCACCCACGGGCACTGAAGCTTTCTTT.

This chain connects TRBV14 to TRBJ2-1; D unresolved. Matching the DNA end better, TRBJ2-7 makes the J call doubtful. The CDR3 sequence is 14 residues long. CDR1 and CDR2 from the germline V gene are SGHDN and FVKESK. The CDR3 loop reads CASSQFASYNEQYF. CDR3 coding DNA: TGTGCCAGCAGCCAATTTGCCTCCTACAATGAGCAGTACTTC.

This chain joins TRBV9 and TRBJ2-3, with 9 positions matching TRBD1. The CDR3 covers 15 residues. The germline CDR1 and CDR2 sequences are SGDLS and YYNGEE. Trimming took 2 bases from V and 5 from J; bases not matched to a gene: 6. The CDR3 nucleotides are TGTGCCAGCAGCGTCGGGACAGGGCTTGAAGATACGCAGTATTTT. Its protein is CASSVGTGLEDTQYF.

This clonotype was recorded a few times. This rearrangement joins TRBV5-6 to TRBJ1-2; no clear D. Looked up from germline, CDR1 is SGHDT and CDR2 is YYEEEE. The V end was cut by 4 bases, the J end by 3 bases, with 16 bases between. The CDR3 is 15 amino acids. The CDR3 reads CASSRAGRADYGYTF. In nucleotides, the CDR3 is TGTGCCAGCAGCCGCGCGGGGAGAGCGGACTATGGCTACACCTTC.

The chain uses TRBV7-2 and TRBJ1-2, with TRBD1 matching 7 bases. With V trimmed by 5 bases and J by 5 bases, 8 bases remained unmatched. Germline loops: CDR1 SGHTA, CDR2 FQGNSA. The CDR3 covers 14 residues. This chain's CDR3 is CASSTGTVFYGYTF. The CDR3 DNA reads as TGTGCCAGCAGCACCGGGACAGTGTTTTATGGCTACACCTTC.

The chain employs TRBV5-1 and TRBJ1-5; 8 bases map to TRBD1. V gave up 3 bases and J gave up 5 bases; unmatched junction bases: 16. The CDR3 is made up of 18 amino acids. The germline CDR1 and CDR2 sequences are SGHRS and YFSETQ. The CDR3 here is CASSWGTPDREEDQPQHF. The CDR3 region has the DNA TGCGCCAGCAGCTGGGGGACCCCGGACAGGGAAGAAGATCAGCCCCAGCATTTT.

The rearrangement joins TRBV20-1 to TRBJ2-1; TRBD2 matches at 9 bases. The tail of the sequence fits TRBJ2-7 better, so the J call may be wrong. Germline CDR1 is DFQATT and CDR2 is SNEGSKA (reference sequence). The CDR3 has 17 amino acids. As DNA, the CDR3 is TGCAGTGCTAGTGGGCGGGGGGGCACCACCGCCTACAATGAGCAGTACTTC. Amino acids: CSASGRGGTTAYNEQYF.